One sample yielded the 3 T cell receptor beta chains listed below, sequenced in a study of technical replicates of blood from several donors. Assay used: immunoSEQ multiplex PCR; TCRdb lists only in-frame clones, some missing. The data contain about 67,000 clones, 98% of them singletons. The sample was T cells isolated from PBMCs. The receptors come from a human donor in good health.

This chain links TRBV4-1 with TRBJ1-2, with D possibly being TRBD1 (5 bases). Germline loops: CDR1 MGHRA, CDR2 YSYEKL. The V and J ends lost 4 bases and 11 bases respectively, with 32 bases between them. The CDR3 has 18 residues. The CDR3 spells CASSPLGGGVRGRVGYTF. CDR3 bases: TGCGCCAGCAGCCCCCTCGGGGGAGGGGTTCGGGGCAGGGTGGGGTACACCTTC.

The chain uses TRBV27 and TRBJ2-1, with D possibly matching TRBD2 (5 bases). CDR3 length: 13 amino acids. V lost 6 bases, J lost 2 bases, and 8 bases lay in between. Germline V lookup: CDR1 MNHEY, CDR2 SMNVEV (reference sequence). The CDR3 sequence is CASSWGAYNEQFF. In nucleotides, the CDR3 is TGTGCCAGCAGCTGGGGAGCCTACAATGAGCAGTTCTTC.

The rearrangement uses TRBV30 and TRBJ1-2; possibly TRBD1 for D (6 bases). V gave up 1 base and J gave up 4 bases, with 13 bases separating them. CDR1 and CDR2 from the germline V gene are GTSNPN and SVGIG (reference sequence). This CDR3 is built from 14 residues. CDR3 bases: TGTGCCTGGAGTGACCTCATACAGGGCTATGGCTACACCTTC. Its translation: CAWSDLIQGYGYTF. The full variable domain, its missing parts supplied by reference TRBV30 and TRBJ1-2, is SQTIHQWPATLVQPVGSPLSLECTVEGTSNPNLYWYRQAAGRGLQLLFYSVGIGQISSEVPQNLSASRPQDRQFILSSKKLLLSDSGFYLCAWSDLIQGYGYTFGSGTRLTVV.